Reported below is one T cell receptor (beta chain). This record belongs to a study of blood T cell repertoires in COVID-19. On the study more broadly: PBMCs, B-cell-depleted T cells, or T cells were the source of the cDNA or gDNA that made up the material.

V gave up 0 bases and J gave up 0 bases, with 9 bases separating them. Germline CDR1 WNHNN, CDR2 SYGVQD (reference sequence). The CDR3 extends over 16 amino acids. Using immunoSEQ multiplex PCR, the repertoire was profiled, and TCRdb retains in-frame clones only, with some absent. The profile covers tens of thousands of clones, with around 80% appearing a single time and approximately 2.5% taken by the ten largest. This chain links TRBV10-1 with TRBJ2-4; D is unresolved. The TCR originated in a man of 80 years or more with active or convalescent COVID-19. Material: peripheral blood. CDR3 bases: TGCGCCAGCAGTGAGTCGAGATTTCTAGCCAAAAACATTCAGTACTTC. This gives the protein CASSESRFLAKNIQYF.